This T cell receptor (beta chain) derives from a study of CD4 T cells in relation to SARS-CoV-2 and coronaviruses. Study-wide results and caveats: Memory recall responses, not primary responses primed in culture, are what the assay detects. Crossreactivity was assessed only for spike protein, not other viral proteins.

This clone occurred once. The antigen is undetermined. Germline CDR1 and CDR2: KGHSH and LQKENI. Trimming took 3 bases from V and 0 from J, leaving 20 bases between them. This CDR3 has 19 amino acids. Measured with immunoSEQ multiplex PCR; TCRdb has only the in-frame clones, and not every one. The sample lists about 56,000 clones; 90% to 95% were seen once. Sequenced sample: naive CD4+ T cells from PBMCs. Stated subset: naive CD4+ T cells isolated by negative enrichment. This TCR was recovered from an adult with COVID-19. The chain links TRBV18 to TRBJ2-2, with D tentatively TRBD2 (6 bases). CDR3 sequence (DNA): TGTGCCAGCTCACCTAGACGGGGGAATACTGATACGAACACCGGGGAGCTGTTTTTT. Translated: CASSPRRGNTDTNTGELFF.